These 9 T cell receptor beta chains were all obtained from the same sample, sequenced in a study of cytomegalovirus exposure and HLA in healthy donors. The PCR used 60 Vbeta and 13 Jbeta primers. Sequencing used immunoSEQ multiplex PCR; TCRdb keeps in-frame clones, though not all of them. The sample has over 150,000 clones; around 76% are singletons. The specimen was PBMCs. Receptors were obtained from a girl between 5 and 17 years old in good health and CMV-seropositive.

CDR3 in DNA: TGTGCCAGCTCACCAGGGACAGGCAGCTCTGGAAACACCATATATTTT. This sequence encodes CASSPGTGSSGNTIYF. The chain carries TRBV18 and TRBJ1-3, with TRBD1 identical over 8 bases. The CDR3 runs to 16 residues. V lost 2 bases to trimming and J lost 0 bases; unmatched junction nucleotides: 3. The germline V gene has CDR1 KGHSH and CDR2 LQKENI.

This chain uses TRBV11-2 with TRBJ1-1; D is perhaps TRBD1 (5 bases). V was shortened by 1 base and J by 1 base, with 7 bases between the two germline ends. This CDR3 has 14 residues. Germline V gives CDR1 SGHAT, CDR2 FQNNGV. CDR3 in amino acids: CASSLGQTNTEAFF. CDR3 in DNA: TGTGCCAGCAGCTTAGGACAGACGAACACTGAAGCTTTCTTT.

This chain uses TRBV13 with TRBJ1-1, with 8 nucleotides matching TRBD1. This CDR3 has 16 residues. V trimming: 5 bases; J trimming: 1 base; junction bases outside the gene matches: 9. Germline values: CDR1 PRHDT, CDR2 FYEKMQ (reference sequence). This CDR3 reads CASSPGQGLGNTEAFF. The CDR3 region has the DNA TGTGCCAGCAGCCCTGGACAGGGTCTTGGGAACACTGAAGCTTTCTTT.

The V and J genes are TRBV5-1 and TRBJ2-1, with 9 nucleotides matching TRBD2. The ends lost 4 bases at V and 4 bases at J; junction bases unmatched: 3. The CDR3 has 14 amino acids. CDR1 and CDR2 (germline): SGHRS, YFSETQ. For the CDR3, the DNA is TGCGCCAGCAGCCGCAGCGGGGGGTACAATGAGCAGTTCTTC. Amino acid sequence: CASSRSGGYNEQFF.

The chain employs TRBV4-1 and TRBJ1-1, with D possibly matching TRBD1 (5 bases). Germline loops: CDR1 MGHRA, CDR2 YSYEKL. The CDR3 extends over 15 amino acids. The V gene lost 6 bases and the J gene lost 1 base, with 15 bases spanning the gap. The CDR3 here is CASRKQGLSNTEAFF. The CDR3 nucleotides read TGCGCCAGCAGGAAGCAGGGCTTATCGAACACTGAAGCTTTCTTT.

The J gene is TRBJ2-2, the V gene TRBV6-6; TRBD1 matches at 11 bases. Germline-derived CDR1 and CDR2 are MNHNY and SVGAGI (reference sequence). Unmatched junction bases numbered 6, after V lost 5 bases and J lost 4 bases. The CDR3 covers 16 residues. DNA of the CDR3: TGTGCCAGCAGTGGGCCCGGGACAGGGGGCACCGGGGAGCTGTTTTTT. Protein: CASSGPGTGGTGELFF.

The genes are TRBV28 and TRBJ2-1; D gene uncertain. CDR1 and CDR2 from the germline V gene are MDHEN and SYDVKM. The CDR3 is 12 amino acids. V was shortened by 5 bases and J by 5 bases, with 7 bases between the two germline ends. The CDR3 is CASSTTNNEQFF. CDR3 sequence (DNA): TGTGCCAGCAGTACCACAAACAATGAGCAGTTCTTC.

The J gene is TRBJ2-7, the V gene TRBV28; D not resolved. CDR3 size: 13 residues. Germline V gene lookup returns CDR1 MDHEN and CDR2 SYDVKM. Between the trimmed V and J ends, which lost 8 bases and 3 bases, there was a span of 14 bases. This CDR3 reads CASEESLYYEQYF. The CDR3 DNA reads TGTGCCAGCGAAGAGTCCCTGTACTACGAGCAGTACTTC.

The CDR3 sequence is CASSFGQLKGTQYF. The CDR3 nucleotides read TGTGCCAGCAGCTTCGGACAGCTCAAGGGTACGCAGTATTTT. The chain is built from TRBV5-6 and TRBJ2-3, with D perhaps matching TRBD1 (6 bases). This CDR3 region has 14 residues. Germline V gene lookup returns CDR1 SGHDT and CDR2 YYEEEE. Trimming took 2 bases from V and 8 from J, leaving 15 bases between them. Together with reference TRBV5-6 and TRBJ2-3, the CDR3 gives the full variable domain: DAGVTQSPTHLIKTRGQQVTLRCSPKSGHDTVSWYQQALGQGPQFIFQYYEEEERQRGNFPDRFSGHQFPNYSSELNVNALLLGDSALYLCASSFGQLKGTQYFGPGTRLTVL.